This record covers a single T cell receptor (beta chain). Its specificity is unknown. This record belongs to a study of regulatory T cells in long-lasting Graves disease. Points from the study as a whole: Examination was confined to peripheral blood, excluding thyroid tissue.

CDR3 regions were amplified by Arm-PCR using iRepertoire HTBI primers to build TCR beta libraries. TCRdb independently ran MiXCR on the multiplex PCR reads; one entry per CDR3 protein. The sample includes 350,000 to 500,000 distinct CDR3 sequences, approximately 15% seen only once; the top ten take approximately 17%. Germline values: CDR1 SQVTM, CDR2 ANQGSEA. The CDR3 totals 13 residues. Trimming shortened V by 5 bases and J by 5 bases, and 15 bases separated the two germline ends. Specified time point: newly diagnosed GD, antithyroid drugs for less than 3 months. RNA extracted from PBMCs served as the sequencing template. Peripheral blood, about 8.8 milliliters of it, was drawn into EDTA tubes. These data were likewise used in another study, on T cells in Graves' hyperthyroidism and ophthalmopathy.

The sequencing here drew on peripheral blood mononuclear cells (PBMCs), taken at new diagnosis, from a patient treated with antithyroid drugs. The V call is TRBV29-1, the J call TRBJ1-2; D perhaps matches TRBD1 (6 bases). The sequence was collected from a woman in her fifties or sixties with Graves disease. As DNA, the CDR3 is TGCAGCGTTCCAATTACAGGGTGGTATGGCTACACCTTC. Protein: CSVPITGWYGYTF.